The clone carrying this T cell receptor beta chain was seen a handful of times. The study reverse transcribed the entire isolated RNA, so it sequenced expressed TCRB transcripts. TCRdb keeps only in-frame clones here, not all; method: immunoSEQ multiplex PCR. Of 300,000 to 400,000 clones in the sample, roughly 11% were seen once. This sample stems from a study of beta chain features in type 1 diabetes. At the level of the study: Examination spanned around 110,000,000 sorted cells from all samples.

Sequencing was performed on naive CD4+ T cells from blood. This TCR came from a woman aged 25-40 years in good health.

This CDR3 is CASSLSGQGNTIYF. The CDR3, as DNA: TGTGCCAGCAGCTTATCTGGACAGGGAAACACCATATATTTT. V is TRBV7-2 and J is TRBJ1-3, with D possibly TRBD1 on 6 matching bases. This CDR3 is 14 amino acids long. Germline values: CDR1 SGHTA, CDR2 FQGNSA. V lost 2 bases, J lost 4 bases, and 9 bases lay in between. Drawing the rest from reference TRBV7-2 and TRBJ1-3, the complete variable domain is GAGVSQSPSNKVTEKGKDVELRCDPISGHTALYWYRQSLGQGLEFLIYFQGNSAPDKSGLPSDRFSAERTGGSVSTLTIQRTQQEDSAVYLCASSLSGQGNTIYFGEGSWLTVV.